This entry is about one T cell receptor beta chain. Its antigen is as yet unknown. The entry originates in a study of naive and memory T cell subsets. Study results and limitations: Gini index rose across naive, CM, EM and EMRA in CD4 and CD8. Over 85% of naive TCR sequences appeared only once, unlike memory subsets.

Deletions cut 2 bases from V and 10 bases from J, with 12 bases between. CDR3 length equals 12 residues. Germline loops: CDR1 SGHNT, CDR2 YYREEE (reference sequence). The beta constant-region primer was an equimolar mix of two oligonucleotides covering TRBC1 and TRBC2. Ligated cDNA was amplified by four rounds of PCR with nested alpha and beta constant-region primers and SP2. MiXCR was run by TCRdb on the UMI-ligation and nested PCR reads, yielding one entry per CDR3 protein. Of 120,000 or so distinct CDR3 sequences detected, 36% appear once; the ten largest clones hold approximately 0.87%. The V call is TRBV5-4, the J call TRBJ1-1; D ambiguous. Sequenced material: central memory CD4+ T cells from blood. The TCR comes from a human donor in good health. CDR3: CASSFKEGLAFF. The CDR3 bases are TGTGCCAGCAGCTTTAAAGAGGGTTTAGCTTTCTTT.